The source of this T cell receptor (beta chain) is a study of control samples from healthy donors and cancer patients. Assay used: immunoSEQ multiplex PCR; TCRdb lists only in-frame clones, some missing. The sample has fewer than 200,000 clones, 90% to 95% seen once; the top ten hold roughly 1.5%. The source material was blood. The sequence came from a man aged 18-30 years in good health.

In nucleotides, the CDR3 is TGTGCCATCAGCCTTGTCAGGGGGAGCACAGATACGCAGTATTTT. Translation: CAISLVRGSTDTQYF. The rearrangement uses TRBV10-3 and TRBJ2-3; 7 bases map to TRBD1. CDR3 size: 15 residues. The trim removed 6 bases at V and 0 bases at J, leaving 6 bases unmatched. CDR1 and CDR2 (germline): ENHRY, SYGVKD.